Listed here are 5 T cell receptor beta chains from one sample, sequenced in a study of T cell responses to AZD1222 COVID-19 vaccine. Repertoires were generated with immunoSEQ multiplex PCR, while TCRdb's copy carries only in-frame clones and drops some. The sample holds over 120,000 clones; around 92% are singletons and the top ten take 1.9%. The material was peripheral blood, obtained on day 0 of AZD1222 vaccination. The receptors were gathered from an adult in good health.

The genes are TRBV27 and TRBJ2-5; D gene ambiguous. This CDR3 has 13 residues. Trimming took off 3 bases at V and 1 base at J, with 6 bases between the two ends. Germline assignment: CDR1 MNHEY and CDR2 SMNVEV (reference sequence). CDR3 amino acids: CASSFSAQETQYF. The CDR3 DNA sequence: TGTGCCAGCAGTTTTTCAGCCCAAGAGACCCAGTACTTC.

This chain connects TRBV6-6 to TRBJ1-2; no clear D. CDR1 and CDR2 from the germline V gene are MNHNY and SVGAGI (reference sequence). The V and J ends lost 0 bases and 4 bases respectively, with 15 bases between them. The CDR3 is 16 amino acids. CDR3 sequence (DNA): TGTGCCAGCAGTTACTCGATGGACGGCCCCGGCTATGGCTACACCTTC. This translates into CASSYSMDGPGYGYTF.

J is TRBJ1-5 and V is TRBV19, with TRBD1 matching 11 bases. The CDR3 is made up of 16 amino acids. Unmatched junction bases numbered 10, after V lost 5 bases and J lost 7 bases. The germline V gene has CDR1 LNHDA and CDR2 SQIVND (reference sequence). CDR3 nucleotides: TGTGCCAGTAGTGCCACCGGGACAGGGGGACGACAGCCCCAGCATTTT. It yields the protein CASSATGTGGRQPQHF.

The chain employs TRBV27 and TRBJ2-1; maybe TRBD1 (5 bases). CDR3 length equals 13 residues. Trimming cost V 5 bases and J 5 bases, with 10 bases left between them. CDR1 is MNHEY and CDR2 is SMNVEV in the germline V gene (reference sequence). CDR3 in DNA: TGTGCCAGCAGTCCGACAGTTAACAATGAGCAGTTCTTC. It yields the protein CASSPTVNNEQFF.

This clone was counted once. CDR3 DNA: TGTGCCAGCAGCTTTAATGCCGGGGTTGGCTACACCTTC. Protein product: CASSFNAGVGYTF. The rearrangement uses TRBV11-3 and TRBJ1-2, with D hard to call. Trimming took 3 bases from V and 7 from J, leaving 12 bases between them. CDR3 length: 13 amino acids. Germline assignment: CDR1 SGHNT and CDR2 YENEEA. Based on the CDR3 plus reference TRBV11-3 and TRBJ1-2, the full variable domain is EAGVVQSPRYKIIEKKQPVAFWCNPISGHNTLYWYLQNLGQGPELLIRYENEEAVDDSQLPKDRFSAERLKGVDSTLKIQPAELGDSAVYLCASSFNAGVGYTFGSGTRLTVV.